The 3 T cell receptor beta chains below come from one sample, sequenced in a study of blood T cells in healthy people across ages. A second PCR, run for about 6 to 12 cycles, used a sample-barcoded 5' primer plus a J-beta primer mix. One entry per CDR3 protein, called by TCRdb with MiXCR from the 5' RACE reads. This repertoire shows roughly 800,000 distinct CDR3 sequences, approximately 53% found once; its top ten account for about 42%. Sequences were obtained from blood. The receptors were gathered from a man of 80 years or more in good health.

J is TRBJ2-1 and V is TRBV7-2, with a weak D call TRBD2 (6 bases). The CDR3 spans 15 residues. Looked up from germline, CDR1 is SGHTA and CDR2 is FQGNSA. Trimming cost V 0 bases and J 3 bases, with 9 bases left between them. In DNA form, the CDR3 reads TGTGCCAGCAGCTTAGCGGAGGGTAGCTACAATGAGCAGTTCTTC. It is translated as CASSLAEGSYNEQFF.

This clonotype came up a few times. The rearrangement links TRBV4-2 to TRBJ2-1; no clear D. This CDR3 region has 15 residues. The V gene's germline CDR1 is LGHNA and CDR2 YNFKEQ. V was pared by 3 bases and J by 0 bases, with 9 bases between. The CDR3 is CASSHNSFSYNEQFF. The DNA for the CDR3 is TGTGCCAGCAGCCACAACTCCTTCTCCTACAATGAGCAGTTCTTC.

This clonotype was found once. The chain recombines TRBV18 with TRBJ2-5; D unclear. The germline V gene has CDR1 KGHSH and CDR2 LQKENI. The CDR3 totals 11 residues. V lost 8 bases and J lost 1, with 5 bases in between. CDR3 in DNA: TGTGCCAGCCCATCCCAAGAGACCCAGTACTTC. Translated: CASPSQETQYF.